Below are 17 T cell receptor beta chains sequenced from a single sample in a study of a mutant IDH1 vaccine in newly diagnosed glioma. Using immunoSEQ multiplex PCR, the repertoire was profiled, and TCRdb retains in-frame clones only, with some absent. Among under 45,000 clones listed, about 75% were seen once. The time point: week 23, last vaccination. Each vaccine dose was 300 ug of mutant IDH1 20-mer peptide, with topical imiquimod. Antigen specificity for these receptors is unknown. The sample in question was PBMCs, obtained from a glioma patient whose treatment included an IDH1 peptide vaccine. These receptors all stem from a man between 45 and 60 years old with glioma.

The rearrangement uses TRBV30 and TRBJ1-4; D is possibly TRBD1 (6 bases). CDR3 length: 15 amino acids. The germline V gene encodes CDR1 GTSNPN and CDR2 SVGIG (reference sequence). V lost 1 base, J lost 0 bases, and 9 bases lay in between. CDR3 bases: TGTGCCTGGAGTGATAGGGGGGCAACTAATGAAAAACTGTTTTTT. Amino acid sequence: CAWSDRGATNEKLFF.

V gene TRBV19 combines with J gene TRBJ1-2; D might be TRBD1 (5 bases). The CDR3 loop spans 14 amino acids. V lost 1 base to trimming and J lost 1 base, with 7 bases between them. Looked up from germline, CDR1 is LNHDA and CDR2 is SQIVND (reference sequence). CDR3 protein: CASSIGQINYGYTF. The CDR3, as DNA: TGTGCCAGTAGTATAGGACAGATTAACTATGGCTACACCTTC.

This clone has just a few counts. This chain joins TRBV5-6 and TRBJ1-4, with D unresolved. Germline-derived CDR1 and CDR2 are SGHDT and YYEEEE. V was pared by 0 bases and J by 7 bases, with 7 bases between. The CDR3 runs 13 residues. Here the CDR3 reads CASSLASGEKLFF. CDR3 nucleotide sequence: TGTGCCAGCAGCTTGGCCTCGGGTGAAAAACTGTTTTTT. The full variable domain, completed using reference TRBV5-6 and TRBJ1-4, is DAGVTQSPTHLIKTRGQQVTLRCSPKSGHDTVSWYQQALGQGPQFIFQYYEEEERQRGNFPDRFSGHQFPNYSSELNVNALLLGDSALYLCASSLASGEKLFFGSGTQLSVL.

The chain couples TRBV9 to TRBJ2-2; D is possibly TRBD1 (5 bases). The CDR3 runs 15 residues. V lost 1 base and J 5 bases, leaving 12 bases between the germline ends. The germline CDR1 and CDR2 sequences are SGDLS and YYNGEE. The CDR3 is CASSVTTAQTGELFF. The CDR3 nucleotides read TGTGCCAGCAGCGTAACGACAGCTCAAACCGGGGAGCTGTTTTTT.

The CDR3 DNA sequence: TGCGCCAGCAGCCAAGATTTGACTAGCCAAGAGACCCAGTACTTC. Translating gives CASSQDLTSQETQYF. The chain combines TRBV4-1 with TRBJ2-5, with a possible D match to TRBD2 (6 bases). The CDR3 length is 15 residues. From germline, CDR1 is MGHRA and CDR2 YSYEKL. V gave up 0 bases and J gave up 1 base, with 9 bases separating them.

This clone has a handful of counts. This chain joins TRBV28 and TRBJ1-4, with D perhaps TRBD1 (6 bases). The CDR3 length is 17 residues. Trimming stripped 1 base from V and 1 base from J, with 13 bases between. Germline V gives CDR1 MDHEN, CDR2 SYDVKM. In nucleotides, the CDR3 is TGTGCCAGCAGTTTATCAGGGGCGGGCAGAACTAATGAAAAACTGTTTTTT. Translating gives CASSLSGAGRTNEKLFF.

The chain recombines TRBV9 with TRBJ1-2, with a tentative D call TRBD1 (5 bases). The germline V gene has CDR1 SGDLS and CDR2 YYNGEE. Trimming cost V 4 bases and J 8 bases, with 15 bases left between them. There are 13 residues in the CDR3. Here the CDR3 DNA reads TGTGCCAGCAGCCTGGGAACAGGACAAGGCTACACCTTC. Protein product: CASSLGTGQGYTF.

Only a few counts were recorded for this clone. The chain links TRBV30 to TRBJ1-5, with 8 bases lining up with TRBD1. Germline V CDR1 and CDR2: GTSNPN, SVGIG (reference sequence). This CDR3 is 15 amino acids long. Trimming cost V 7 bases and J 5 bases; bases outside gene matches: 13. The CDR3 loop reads CAFRQGTHRDQPQHF. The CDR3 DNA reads TGTGCCTTTAGACAGGGGACTCATCGCGATCAGCCCCAGCATTTT.

CDR3 sequence reads: CASSIDWYNEQFF. DNA for the CDR3: TGTGCCAGTAGTATCGACTGGTACAATGAGCAGTTCTTC. V gene TRBV19 combines with J gene TRBJ2-1; D gene unclear. Trimming took off 3 bases at V and 4 bases at J, with 7 bases between the two ends. Per germline, CDR1 LNHDA and CDR2 SQIVND (reference sequence). The CDR3 is 13 amino acids.

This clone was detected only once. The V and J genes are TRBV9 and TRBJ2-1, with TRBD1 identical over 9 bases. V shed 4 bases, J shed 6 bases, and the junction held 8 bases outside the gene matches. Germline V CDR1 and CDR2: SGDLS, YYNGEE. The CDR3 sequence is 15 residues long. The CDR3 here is CASSPGQGVANEQFF. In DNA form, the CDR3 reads TGTGCCAGCAGCCCGGGACAGGGAGTTGCCAATGAGCAGTTCTTC.

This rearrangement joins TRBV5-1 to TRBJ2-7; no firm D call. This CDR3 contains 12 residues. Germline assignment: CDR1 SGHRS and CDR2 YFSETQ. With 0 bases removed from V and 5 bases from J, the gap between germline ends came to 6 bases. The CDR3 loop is CASSLEFNEQYF. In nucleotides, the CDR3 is TGCGCCAGCAGCTTGGAGTTCAACGAGCAGTACTTC.

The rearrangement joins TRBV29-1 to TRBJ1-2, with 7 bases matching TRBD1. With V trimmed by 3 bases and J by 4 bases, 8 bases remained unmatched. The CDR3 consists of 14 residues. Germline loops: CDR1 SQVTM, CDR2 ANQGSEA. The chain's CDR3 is CSVDYPTGLYGYTF. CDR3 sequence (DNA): TGCAGCGTTGACTACCCGACAGGGCTCTATGGCTACACCTTC.

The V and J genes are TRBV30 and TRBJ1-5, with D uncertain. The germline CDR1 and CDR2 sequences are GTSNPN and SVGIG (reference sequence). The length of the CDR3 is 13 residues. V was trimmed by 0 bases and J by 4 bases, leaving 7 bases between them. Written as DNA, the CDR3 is TGTGCCTGGAGTGTTACGTTAAATCAGCCCCAGCATTTT. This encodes CAWSVTLNQPQHF.

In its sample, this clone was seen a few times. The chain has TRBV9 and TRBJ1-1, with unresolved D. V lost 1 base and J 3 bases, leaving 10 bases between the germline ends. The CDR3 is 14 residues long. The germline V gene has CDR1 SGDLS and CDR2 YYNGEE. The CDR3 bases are TGTGCCAGCAGCGTATCCGGGATCCACACTGAAGCTTTCTTT. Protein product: CASSVSGIHTEAFF.

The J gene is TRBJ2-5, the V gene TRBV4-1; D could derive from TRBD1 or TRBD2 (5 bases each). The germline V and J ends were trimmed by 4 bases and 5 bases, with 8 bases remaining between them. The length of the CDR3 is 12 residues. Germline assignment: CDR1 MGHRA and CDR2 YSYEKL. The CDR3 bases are TGCGCCAGCAGCCGAGGGGAGGAGACCCAGTACTTC. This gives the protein CASSRGEETQYF.

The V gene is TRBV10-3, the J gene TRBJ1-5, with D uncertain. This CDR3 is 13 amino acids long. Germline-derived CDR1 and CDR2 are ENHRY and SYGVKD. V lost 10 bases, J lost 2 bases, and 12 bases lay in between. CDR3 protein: CATGPERNQPQHF. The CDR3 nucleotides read TGTGCCACGGGCCCGGAGCGCAATCAGCCCCAGCATTTT.

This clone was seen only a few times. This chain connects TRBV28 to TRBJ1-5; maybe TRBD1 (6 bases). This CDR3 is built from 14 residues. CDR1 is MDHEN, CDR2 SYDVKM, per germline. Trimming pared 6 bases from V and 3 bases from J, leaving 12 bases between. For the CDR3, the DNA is TGTGCCAGCAGGAGAGACAGGTACAATCAGCCCCAGCATTTT. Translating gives CASRRDRYNQPQHF. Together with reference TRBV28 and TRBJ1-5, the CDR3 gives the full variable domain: DVKVTQSSRYLVKRTGEKVFLECVQDMDHENMFWYRQDPGLGLRLIYFSYDVKMKEKGDIPEGYSVSREKKERFSLILESASTNQTSMYLCASRRDRYNQPQHFGDGTRLSIL.